Presented here are 3 T cell receptor beta chains from one specimen sequenced in a study of post-analysis software for immune sequencing data. Unique-molecular-identifier-tagged TCR beta cDNA libraries were used. Each CDR3 protein gets one entry after TCRdb re-called the PCR reads with MiXCR. The top ten hold 4.9% of the sample, which has 700,000 to 900,000 distinct CDR3 sequences, roughly 50% seen once. The study, taken as a whole, reports: Included in a set of roughly five TRBV segments more frequent in patients than controls were TRBV5-6, TRBV5-1 and TRBV20-1.

These receptors are not linked to any known antigen. Source material: blood. These receptors all stem from a girl aged 10 to 17 with multiple sclerosis.

J is TRBJ2-7 and V is TRBV6-6, with 7 bases fitting TRBD1. Trimming removed 6 bases from V and 0 bases from J; junction bases left unmatched: 8. This CDR3 region has 15 residues. CDR1 and CDR2 (germline): MNHNY, SVGAGI (reference sequence). The CDR3 DNA follows: TGTGCCAGCAGCCGCGCCCGGGACAGCTCCTACGAGCAGTACTTC. As protein: CASSRARDSSYEQYF.

The chain carries TRBV20-1 and TRBJ1-2, with D possibly being TRBD1 (5 bases). The germline V gene encodes CDR1 DFQATT and CDR2 SNEGSKA (reference sequence). The CDR3 spans 12 residues. The V end was cut by 6 bases, the J end by 2 bases, with 10 bases between. DNA of the CDR3: TGCAGTGCAGTCCAGGGCAACTATGGCTACACCTTC. Amino acid sequence: CSAVQGNYGYTF.

The chain has TRBV7-9 and TRBJ1-2; no firm D call. This CDR3 region has 12 residues. Germline loops: CDR1 SEHNR, CDR2 FQNEAQ (reference sequence). Between the trimmed V and J ends, which lost 8 bases and 6 bases, there was a span of 13 bases. The CDR3 bases are TGTGCCAGCCTCATGGGCGAGGATGGCTACACCTTC. This sequence encodes CASLMGEDGYTF.